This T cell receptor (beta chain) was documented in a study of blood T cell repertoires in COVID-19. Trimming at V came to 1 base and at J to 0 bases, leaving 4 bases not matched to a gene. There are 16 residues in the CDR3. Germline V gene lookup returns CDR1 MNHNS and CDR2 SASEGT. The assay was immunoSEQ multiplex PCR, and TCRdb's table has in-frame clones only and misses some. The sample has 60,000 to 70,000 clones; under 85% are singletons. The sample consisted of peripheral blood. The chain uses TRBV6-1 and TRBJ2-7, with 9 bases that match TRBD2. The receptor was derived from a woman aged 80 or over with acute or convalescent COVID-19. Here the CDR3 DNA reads TGTGCCAGCAGTGAAGGCGGCGGGAGGGTCTCCTACGAGCAGTACTTC. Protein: CASSEGGGRVSYEQYF.